Below are 32 T cell receptor beta chains sequenced from a single sample in a study of Graves' ophthalmopathy and Graves' hyperthyroidism. The authors amplified TCR beta CDR3 regions, and they did so from RNA transcripts for repertoire sequencing. First-round RT-PCR with HTBI primers preceded a second-round multiplex PCR. TCRdb used MiXCR to reprocess the multiplex PCR reads, holding one entry per CDR3 protein. The table lists fewer than 650,000 distinct CDR3 sequences, about a fifth of them singletons. Sequencing was carried out using peripheral blood. The source is a woman aged 18-30 years with stable Graves' hyperthyroidism. Some clones in this sample may be carry-over from other donors' samples.

This clonotype was recorded at least ten times. The V gene is TRBV12-3 or TRBV12-4, the J gene TRBJ2-7; a possible D gene is TRBD1 (6 bases). CDR3 length: 13 residues. Trimming took 7 bases from V and 2 from J, leaving 12 bases between them. The CDR3 region has the DNA TGTGCCAGCACCAGCGGACAGACCTACGAGCAGTACTTC. It translates to CASTSGQTYEQYF.

In the case of this clonotype: A much larger clone is a single base away; this may be a read error. The CDR3 reads CASRGTGAYGFTF. CDR3 DNA: TGTGCCAGCAGGGGGACAGGGGCTTATGGCTTCACCTTC. J is TRBJ1-2 and V is TRBV2; TRBD1 aligns across 10 bases. The CDR3 sequence is 13 residues long. Germline CDR1 is SNHLY and CDR2 is FYNNEI. Looking up the rest from reference TRBV2 and TRBJ1-2 gives the full variable domain: EPEVTQTPSHQVTQMGQEVILRCVPISNHLYFYWYRQILGQKVEFLVSFYNNEISEKSEIFDDQFSVERPDGSNFTLKIRSTKLEDSAMYFCASRGTGAYGFTFGSGTRLTVV.

The rearrangement links TRBV6-1 to TRBJ1-5; D remains unclear. Germline assignment: CDR1 MNHNS and CDR2 SASEGT. The CDR3 spans 15 residues. Trimming removed 5 bases from V and 0 bases from J, with 11 bases in between. The CDR3 DNA reads TGTGCCAGCAGTCGTCCACCAAATAGCAATCAGCCCCAGCATTTT. Translation: CASSRPPNSNQPQHF.

The chain joins TRBV19 to TRBJ1-6, with D possibly TRBD1 on 6 matching bases. The length of the CDR3 is 13 residues. Looked up from germline, CDR1 is LNHDA and CDR2 is SQIVND (reference sequence). Between the trimmed V and J ends, which lost 10 bases and 6 bases, there was a span of 13 bases. DNA for the CDR3: TGTGCCATATCGGACAGCCCTAATTCACCCCTCCACTTT. Translated, it gives CAISDSPNSPLHF.

This clonotype was found many times. The CDR3 loop reads CASGLVQQNTGELFF. DNA of the CDR3: TGTGCTAGTGGTTTGGTACAGCAGAACACCGGGGAGCTGTTTTTT. The rearrangement uses TRBV12-5 and TRBJ2-2, with D unresolved. The CDR3 length is 15 residues. The germline V gene has CDR1 LGHNT and CDR2 FRNRAP. V lost 0 bases, J lost 1 base, and 6 bases lay in between.

This clonotype was seen ten or more times. The chain recombines TRBV5-5 with TRBJ1-3; D is unresolved. V gave up 5 bases and J gave up 0 bases, with 9 bases separating them. The germline V gene has CDR1 SGHKS and CDR2 YYEKEE (reference sequence). This CDR3 spans 14 amino acids. The CDR3 DNA reads as TGTGCCAGCAGTACGTTCAGCTCTGGAAACACCATATATTTT. It codes for CASSTFSSGNTIYF.

The sample holds many counts of this clonotype. This rearrangement joins TRBV6-5 to TRBJ1-2; 12 bases line up with TRBD1. J lost 2 bases, V lost 2 bases, and 3 bases had no gene match. Germline V lookup: CDR1 MNHEY, CDR2 SVGAGI. The CDR3 runs 16 residues. CDR3 coding DNA: TGTGCCAGCAGTTACAGGGACAGGGGGCGAAACTATGGCTACACCTTC. It translates to CASSYRDRGRNYGYTF.

This clonotype was seen a handful of times. V gene TRBV19 combines with J gene TRBJ2-7; a weak D match, TRBD2 (7 bases). Germline CDR1 reads LNHDA; CDR2 reads SQIVND (reference sequence). This CDR3 is 15 amino acids long. Between the trimmed V and J ends, which lost 7 bases and 0 bases, there was a span of 16 bases. DNA for the CDR3: TGTGCCAGTATGAGGGGGGGCGGGTCCTCCTACGAGCAGTACTTC. This codes for CASMRGGGSSYEQYF. The full variable domain, its missing parts supplied by reference TRBV19 and TRBJ2-7, is DGGITQSPKYLFRKEGQNVTLSCEQNLNHDAMYWYRQDPGQGLRLIYYSQIVNDFQKGDIAEGYSVSREKKESFPLTVTSAQKNPTAFYLCASMRGGGSSYEQYFGPGTRLTVT.

This clonotype was seen just once. This rearrangement joins TRBV7-6 to TRBJ1-1, with D uncertain. CDR1 is SGHVS, CDR2 FNYEAQ, per germline. The V end lost 3 bases, the J end lost 6 bases, and 5 bases lay between the germline ends. This CDR3 has 11 residues. CDR3 region: CASSFTAEAFF. The CDR3 DNA follows: TGTGCCAGCAGCTTTACGGCTGAAGCTTTCTTT.

The chain carries TRBV5-5 and TRBJ1-5, with D hard to call. CDR1 and CDR2 from the germline V gene are SGHKS and YYEKEE (reference sequence). The CDR3 runs 16 residues. The V end lost 5 bases, the J end lost 0 bases, and 15 bases lay between the germline ends. Here the CDR3 reads CASRPTGSDSNQPQHF. The CDR3 DNA is TGTGCCAGCAGGCCCACCGGCAGCGATAGCAATCAGCCCCAGCATTTT.

CDR3 in amino acids: CASSSDGVSSYEQYF. CDR3 in DNA: TGTGCCAGCAGCTCCGATGGGGTTAGCTCCTACGAGCAGTACTTC. V usage is TRBV7-2 and J usage is TRBJ2-7, with D unclear. The V end lost 4 bases, the J end lost 0 bases, and 13 bases lay between the germline ends. The germline CDR1 and CDR2 sequences are SGHTA and FQGNSA. The length of the CDR3 is 15 residues.

Comments on this clonotype: At one end, the junction sequence differs from germline, possibly due to a read error. The chain employs TRBV2 and TRBJ2-5; D not resolved. Germline CDR1 and CDR2: SNHLY and FYNNEI. The CDR3 contains 15 residues. The chain's CDR3 is CASSELDVNQETQYF. The CDR3 DNA follows: TGTGCCAGCAGTGAATTGGATGTCAACCAGGAGACCCAGTACTTC.

Many counts were recorded for this clonotype. The gene calls are TRBV2 and TRBJ2-2; 10 bases fit TRBD1. The CDR3 is 18 amino acids. V lost 1 base, J lost 6 bases, and 11 bases stayed unmatched. Germline CDR1 SNHLY, CDR2 FYNNEI. CDR3 sequence: CASSEEVRQGARAGELFF. The CDR3 DNA reads TGTGCCAGCAGTGAAGAAGTGAGACAGGGGGCGCGAGCCGGGGAGCTGTTTTTT. Variable domain in full (rest from reference TRBV2 and TRBJ2-2): EPEVTQTPSHQVTQMGQEVILRCVPISNHLYFYWYRQILGQKVEFLVSFYNNEISEKSEIFDDQFSVERPDGSNFTLKIRSTKLEDSAMYFCASSEEVRQGARAGELFFGEGSRLTVL.

The sample holds a few counts of this clonotype. The gene calls are TRBV11-2 and TRBJ2-3, with D unclear. This CDR3 is built from 13 residues. Germline CDR1 and CDR2: SGHAT and FQNNGV. V was clipped by 0 bases and J by 9 bases, with 10 bases between them. CDR3 sequence: CASSLDRAHTQYF. The DNA for the CDR3 is TGTGCCAGCAGCTTAGATCGGGCTCACACGCAGTATTTT.

This clonotype has a count of ten or more. The chain couples TRBV7-6 to TRBJ2-7; D possibly corresponds to TRBD1 (6 bases). The germline CDR1 and CDR2 sequences are SGHVS and FNYEAQ. The CDR3 runs to 14 residues. V was shortened by 1 base and J by 2 bases, with 9 bases between the two germline ends. The CDR3 is CASSLGQAPYEQYF. CDR3 DNA: TGTGCCAGCAGCTTAGGACAGGCCCCCTACGAGCAGTACTTC.

At least ten counts were recorded for this clonotype. The V and J genes are TRBV3-1 and TRBJ1-6; 9 bases agree with TRBD1. This CDR3 region has 15 residues. Germline CDR1 LGHDT, CDR2 YNNKEL (reference sequence). The V segment lost 1 base and the J segment 10 bases; nucleotides outside the gene matches: 5. The CDR3: CASSQVGTGTSPLHF. CDR3 coding DNA: TGTGCCAGCAGCCAAGTAGGGACAGGGACCTCACCCCTCCACTTT.

The V call is TRBV11-2, the J call TRBJ2-2, with D perhaps TRBD1 or TRBD2 (5 bases each). This CDR3 has 15 residues. Trimming stripped 7 bases from V and 6 bases from J, with 18 bases between. CDR1 SGHAT and CDR2 FQNNGV come from the germline V gene. The CDR3: CASTGRVTIPGELFF. DNA for the CDR3: TGTGCCAGCACGGGACGGGTGACTATTCCCGGGGAGCTGTTTTTT.

This clonotype was found many times. This chain links TRBV5-1 with TRBJ1-1, with 7 bases aligning to TRBD1. The CDR3 runs to 15 residues. The germline V gene encodes CDR1 SGHRS and CDR2 YFSETQ. Trimming at V came to 3 bases and at J to 8 bases, leaving 13 bases not matched to a gene. The CDR3 DNA reads as TGCGCCAGCAGCTGGGACAGCACAGCCAGCCCCGAAGCTTTCTTT. Translation: CASSWDSTASPEAFF.

J is TRBJ2-5 and V is TRBV29-1; possible D gene TRBD2, 6 bases. Germline CDR1 and CDR2: SQVTM and ANQGSEA. This CDR3 contains 13 residues. Trimming took off 5 bases at V and 5 bases at J, with 15 bases between the two ends. The CDR3 nucleotides are TGCAGCGTTCGATCCCGGGGACTGGAGACCCAGTACTTC. Protein: CSVRSRGLETQYF.

V usage is TRBV19 and J usage is TRBJ1-1; 7 positions match TRBD1. The germline V gene has CDR1 LNHDA and CDR2 SQIVND (reference sequence). The V segment lost 10 bases and the J segment 0 bases; nucleotides outside the gene matches: 8. The CDR3 is 14 amino acids. CDR3 bases: TGTGCCACGACAGGGCTAAGGGTGAACACTGAAGCTTTCTTT. This translates into CATTGLRVNTEAFF.

In this sample, this clonotype turned up many times. V gene TRBV20-1 combines with J gene TRBJ2-2; 7 nucleotides align to TRBD1. Germline values: CDR1 DFQATT, CDR2 SNEGSKA (reference sequence). This CDR3 has 18 amino acids. The trim removed 1 base at V and 2 bases at J, leaving 13 bases unmatched. CDR3 in DNA: TGCAGTGCTAGAGGTACTCTCGCCGGGACAGCTAACACCGGGGAGCTGTTTTTT. It specifies CSARGTLAGTANTGELFF.

The chain links TRBV11-2 to TRBJ2-5; no clear D gene. Deletions cut 1 base from V and 1 base from J, with 7 bases between. This CDR3 comprises 14 residues. CDR1 and CDR2 (germline): SGHAT, FQNNGV. CDR3: CASSLAEIQETQYF. CDR3 nucleotides: TGTGCCAGCAGCTTAGCGGAGATCCAAGAGACCCAGTACTTC.

Ten or more counts support this clonotype. The V gene is TRBV9, the J gene TRBJ1-1; D gene uncertain. The germline V gene has CDR1 SGDLS and CDR2 YYNGEE. V shed 4 bases and J shed 0 bases, with 7 bases lying between them. There are 13 residues in the CDR3. The CDR3 loop reads CASSQDLNTEAFF. The CDR3 coding sequence is TGTGCCAGCAGCCAAGACCTGAACACTGAAGCTTTCTTT.

The sample holds many counts of this clonotype. The chain employs TRBV20-1 and TRBJ1-2; no firm D call. This CDR3 has 11 residues. Per germline, CDR1 DFQATT and CDR2 SNEGSKA (reference sequence). The germline V and J ends were trimmed by 7 bases and 3 bases, with 9 bases remaining between them. CDR3 sequence (DNA): TGCAGTGGGAGCGGAGACTATGGCTACACCTTC. Amino acids: CSGSGDYGYTF.

This clonotype appeared many times. This chain connects TRBV2 to TRBJ1-6; D ambiguous. The CDR3 has 14 amino acids. Germline V gene lookup returns CDR1 SNHLY and CDR2 FYNNEI. Between the trimmed V and J ends, which lost 2 bases and 9 bases, there was a span of 11 bases. CDR3 sequence (DNA): TGTGCCAGCAGTGAAACAGCGAAGGGTTCACCCCTCCACTTT. This encodes CASSETAKGSPLHF.

J is TRBJ2-5 and V is TRBV6-5, with D perhaps assigned TRBD1 or TRBD2 (6 bases each). CDR1 and CDR2 from the germline V gene are MNHEY and SVGAGI. There are 16 residues in the CDR3. Trimming cost V 2 bases and J 4 bases, with 17 bases left between them. CDR3 in DNA: TGTGCCAGCAGTTACCCGGGCAATTCGGGGGCAGAGACCCAGTACTTC. This codes for CASSYPGNSGAETQYF.

This clonotype was counted a few times. This chain joins TRBV4-2 and TRBJ2-6, with a tentative D call TRBD1 (5 bases). The V gene's germline CDR1 is LGHNA and CDR2 YNFKEQ. V lost 2 bases and J lost 0, with 14 bases in between. The CDR3 is made up of 18 amino acids. CDR3 protein: CASSQRTSGNSGANVLTF. The DNA of the CDR3 is TGTGCCAGCAGCCAAAGGACAAGTGGAAACTCTGGGGCCAACGTCCTGACTTTC.

Here the CDR3 reads CASSPRMEGRGDEQFF. In DNA, the CDR3 is TGTGCCAGCAGCCCACGGATGGAGGGTAGGGGAGATGAGCAGTTCTTC. The V call is TRBV11-1, the J call TRBJ2-1, with D maybe TRBD2 (6 bases). The CDR3 spans 16 residues. Trimming removed 5 bases from V and 8 bases from J, with 22 bases in between. CDR1 and CDR2 (germline): SGHAT, FQDESV (reference sequence).

In this sample, this clonotype turned up a few times. The junction departs from germline at one end; a sequencing error may be responsible. The J gene is TRBJ2-4, the V gene TRBV2; either TRBD1 or TRBD2 may fit D (5 bases each). Germline CDR1 reads SNHLY; CDR2 reads FYNNEI. The CDR3 totals 14 residues. The DNA of the CDR3 is TGTGCCAGCAGTGAGGGGACGCTTGGCAACATTAAGTACTTC. Translating gives CASSEGTLGNIKYF.

This clonotype was seen many times. The CDR3 bases are TGTGCCAGCAGTTCAGCGGGAGAGAACACCGGGGAGCTGTTTTTT. It encodes CASSSAGENTGELFF. The chain carries TRBV28 and TRBJ2-2, with TRBD2 matching over 8 bases. In germline, CDR1 is MDHEN, CDR2 SYDVKM. J was trimmed by 1 base and V by 4 bases; bases with no gene match: 2. The length of the CDR3 is 15 residues. Based on the CDR3 plus reference TRBV28 and TRBJ2-2, the full variable domain is DVKVTQSSRYLVKRTGEKVFLECVQDMDHENMFWYRQDPGLGLRLIYFSYDVKMKEKGDIPEGYSVSREKKERFSLILESASTNQTSMYLCASSSAGENTGELFFGEGSRLTVL.

A remark on this clonotype: This clone may be a read error of a much larger clone one base away. The chain joins TRBV3-1 to TRBJ1-2; D possibly corresponds to TRBD1 (5 bases). The CDR3 sequence is 13 residues long. In germline, CDR1 is LGHDT, CDR2 YNNKEL (reference sequence). The V gene lost 7 bases and the J gene lost 8 bases, with 17 bases spanning the gap. The CDR3 DNA follows: TGTGCCAGCACTGTGAGGGACGGGTACGGCTACACCTTC. Translation: CASTVRDGYGYTF.

The chain combines TRBV6-5 with TRBJ2-7; 9 bases align to TRBD2. Per the germline V gene, CDR1 is MNHEY and CDR2 is SVGAGI. The CDR3 length is 15 residues. V trimming: 0 bases; J trimming: 7 bases; junction bases outside the gene matches: 7. DNA of the CDR3: TGTGCCAGCAGTTACTCGACTGCGGGGGGGAGTGAGCAGTACTTC. Its protein is CASSYSTAGGSEQYF.